The 16 T cell receptor beta chains presented below share a single source sample, sequenced in a study of shared clonotypes between healthy human individuals. TCRdb's table, derived via immunoSEQ multiplex PCR, lists solely in-frame clones and lacks some. The table shows some 1,900,000 clones, with about 95% occurring only once. Naive CD8 cells comprised CD45RO-negative, CCR7-positively selected cells, excluding terminally differentiated effector memory CD45RA+ cells. The specimen was naive CD8+ T cells sorted from blood. The receptors were gathered from a man younger than 35 in good health.

The chain couples TRBV27 to TRBJ2-2, with D tentatively TRBD2 (6 bases). The CDR3 loop spans 14 amino acids. V lost 6 bases and J lost 5, with 13 bases in between. Germline loops: CDR1 MNHEY, CDR2 SMNVEV (reference sequence). The CDR3 protein is CASSGTVRTGELFF. The CDR3 region has the DNA TGTGCCAGCAGCGGGACTGTTAGGACCGGGGAGCTGTTTTTT.

The V and J genes are TRBV4-1 and TRBJ1-1, with a possible D match to TRBD1 (6 bases). The length of the CDR3 is 14 residues. The germline V gene encodes CDR1 MGHRA and CDR2 YSYEKL. The ends were cut back, 0 bases at V and 8 bases at J, with 13 bases in the middle. In nucleotides, the CDR3 is TGCGCCAGCAGCCAAGAGGGGGGGCGTGGCGAAGCTTTCTTT. As protein: CASSQEGGRGEAFF.

The chain is built from TRBV7-9 and TRBJ2-1; no reliable D call. This CDR3 region has 12 residues. Trimming removed 8 bases from V and 6 bases from J, with 11 bases in between. Per the germline V gene, CDR1 is SEHNR and CDR2 is FQNEAQ (reference sequence). DNA of the CDR3: TGTGCCAGCTTTGGTCTGGGCAATGAGCAGTTCTTC. It codes for CASFGLGNEQFF.

The V gene is TRBV30, the J gene TRBJ2-7; 7 bases map to TRBD1. Germline V gene sequence: CDR1 GTSNPN, CDR2 SVGIG (reference sequence). J was trimmed by 0 bases and V by 0 bases; bases with no gene match: 5. The CDR3 totals 15 residues. The CDR3, as DNA: TGTGCCTGGAGTGTAGGGACAGATGTCTCCTACGAGCAGTACTTC. Translated: CAWSVGTDVSYEQYF. Drawing the rest from reference TRBV30 and TRBJ2-7, the complete variable domain is SQTIHQWPATLVQPVGSPLSLECTVEGTSNPNLYWYRQAAGRGLQLLFYSVGIGQISSEVPQNLSASRPQDRQFILSSKKLLLSDSGFYLCAWSVGTDVSYEQYFGPGTRLTVT.

This chain joins TRBV7-9 and TRBJ1-3; D remains unclear. The CDR3 is made up of 12 amino acids. Germline V CDR1 and CDR2: SEHNR, FQNEAQ (reference sequence). The ends were cut back, 5 bases at V and 0 bases at J, with 2 bases in the middle. The CDR3 loop is CASSGSGNTIYF. The CDR3 coding sequence is TGTGCCAGCAGCGGCTCTGGAAACACCATATATTTT.

The genes are TRBV4-3 and TRBJ1-4; tentative D call: TRBD1 (6 bases). The germline gives CDR1 LGHNA, CDR2 YSLEER. Trimming cost V 1 base and J 12 bases, with 18 bases left between them. This CDR3 is built from 15 residues. The CDR3 coding sequence is TGCGCCAGCAGCCAAGGTTCACAGGGAGATCTAGAACTGTTTTTT. Translated, it gives CASSQGSQGDLELFF.

The rearrangement joins TRBV7-9 to TRBJ2-3, with TRBD2 matching 12 bases. The CDR3 is made up of 16 amino acids. Germline V gene data show CDR1 as SEHNR and CDR2 as FQNEAQ (reference sequence). The J segment lost 5 bases and the V segment lost 1 base, leaving 4 bases of the junction unmatched. CDR3 protein: CASSLGLAGAGDTQYF. The CDR3 region has the DNA TGTGCCAGCAGCTTAGGACTAGCGGGAGCAGGAGATACGCAGTATTTT. Together with reference TRBV7-9 and TRBJ2-3, the CDR3 gives the full variable domain: DTGVSQNPRHKITKRGQNVTFRCDPISEHNRLYWYRQTLGQGPEFLTYFQNEAQLEKSRLLSDRFSAERPKGSFSTLEIQRTEQGDSAMYLCASSLGLAGAGDTQYFGPGTRLTVL.

This rearrangement joins TRBV19 to TRBJ2-5, with D perhaps TRBD2 (5 bases). Trimming left V 4 bases short and J 2 bases short, with 17 bases between. The CDR3 extends over 16 amino acids. The germline V gene has CDR1 LNHDA and CDR2 SQIVND (reference sequence). The CDR3: CASSTTTGIVQETQYF. CDR3 DNA: TGTGCCAGTAGTACGACAACGGGGATAGTACAAGAGACCCAGTACTTC.

As for this clone: A junction boundary mismatches the germline segment, possibly from a read error. The chain recombines TRBV29-1 with TRBJ2-5; TRBD1 aligns across 10 bases. Germline V gene lookup returns CDR1 SQVTM and CDR2 ANQGSEA. The CDR3 has 16 residues. The CDR3 region is CSVEAVGTGVPETQYF. Written as DNA, the CDR3 is TGCAGCGTAGAAGCGGTGGGGACAGGGGTTCCGGAGACCCAGTACTTC. Supplemented by reference TRBV29-1 and TRBJ2-5, the full variable domain reads SAVISQKPSRDICQRGTSLTIQCQVDSQVTMMFWYRQQPGQSLTLIATANQGSEATYESGFVIDKFPISRPNLTFSTLTVSNMSPEDSSIYLCSVEAVGTGVPETQYFGPGTRLLVL.

This chain uses TRBV6-5 with TRBJ2-7; D is undetermined. The ends were cut back, 7 bases at V and 6 bases at J, with 19 bases in the middle. This CDR3 contains 14 residues. Germline lookup yields CDR1 MNHEY and CDR2 SVGAGI. The CDR3 spells CASKRITVPFEQYF. CDR3 coding DNA: TGTGCCAGCAAAAGGATCACAGTACCTTTCGAGCAGTACTTC.

The count of this clone is one. CDR3 nucleotides: TGTGCCAGCACCCGAATGCCCTCCGACAGCTATTCACCCCTCCACTTT. This translates into CASTRMPSDSYSPLHF. The V gene is TRBV6-6, the J gene TRBJ1-6, with TRBD1 as a possible D gene (5 bases). Trimming took off 7 bases at V and 8 bases at J, with 21 bases between the two ends. Germline V gene data show CDR1 as MNHNY and CDR2 as SVGAGI (reference sequence). This CDR3 is built from 16 residues.

This chain joins TRBV28 and TRBJ1-1; 8 bases align to TRBD1. V shed 2 bases, J shed 1 base, and the junction held 18 bases outside the gene matches. Germline V gene sequence: CDR1 MDHEN, CDR2 SYDVKM. The CDR3 is 20 residues long. CDR3 amino acids: CASSLGDRGYSLVENTEAFF. The CDR3 nucleotides are TGTGCCAGCAGTTTAGGAGACAGGGGCTATTCCTTGGTGGAGAACACTGAAGCTTTCTTT.

The rearrangement uses TRBV6-6 and TRBJ1-2; D is undetermined. V lost 0 bases, J lost 3 bases, and 8 bases lay in between. The CDR3 spans 14 residues. Germline CDR1 MNHNY, CDR2 SVGAGI (reference sequence). The CDR3 DNA follows: TGTGCCAGCAGTTACTCGATGGAGGACTATGGCTACACCTTC. This sequence encodes CASSYSMEDYGYTF.

The chain is built from TRBV4-1 and TRBJ1-4, with D possibly TRBD1 on 5 matching bases. In germline, CDR1 is MGHRA, CDR2 YSYEKL. This CDR3 is 15 amino acids long. V dropped 3 bases and J dropped 5 bases, with 13 bases sitting between them. CDR3 loop: CASSHAPGPNEKLFF. The CDR3 nucleotides read TGCGCCAGCAGCCATGCCCCGGGACCGAATGAAAAACTGTTTTTT.

This chain joins TRBV18 and TRBJ2-2; D uncertain. V gave up 1 base and J gave up 2 bases, with 14 bases separating them. The CDR3 consists of 17 residues. Germline V CDR1 and CDR2: KGHSH, LQKENI. The CDR3: CASSPLSDRVNTGELFF. The CDR3 DNA reads as TGTGCCAGCTCACCACTTTCTGATAGAGTTAACACCGGGGAGCTGTTTTTT. Full variable domain (missing parts from reference TRBV18 and TRBJ2-2): NAGVMQNPRHLVRRRGQEARLRCSPMKGHSHVYWYRQLPEEGLKFMVYLQKENIIDESGMPKERFSAEFPKEGPSILRIQQVVRGDSAAYFCASSPLSDRVNTGELFFGEGSRLTVL.

The genes are TRBV30 and TRBJ2-3; 9 bases line up with TRBD2. CDR3 size: 21 residues. Trimming cost V 0 bases and J 4 bases; bases outside gene matches: 23. Germline values: CDR1 GTSNPN, CDR2 SVGIG (reference sequence). The DNA for the CDR3 is TGTGCCTGGAGTGTGACGCCGATAAGGGCGGGAGGGCGCGTAGGGGCAGATACGCAGTATTTT. Protein sequence: CAWSVTPIRAGGRVGADTQYF.